The entry below gives a single TCR beta chain sequence along with its context. Its antigen is undetermined. This specimen belongs to a study of blood T cells in healthy people across ages. Study-wide findings and caveats: Long-lived and aged donors differed, with more naive CD4+ cells and higher diversity in the long-lived.

It was with a sample-barcoded 5' primer and a J-beta primer mix that a second PCR of roughly 7 to 12 cycles was run. Each cDNA molecule carried a tag from a template-switch adaptor that contained 12 random nucleotides. Every sample gave at least 2.5 million paired-end reads containing CDR3. Each CDR3 protein is one row after TCRdb ran MiXCR on the 5' RACE reads. The table records approximately 830,000 distinct CDR3 sequences, roughly 60% of them present only once. The clonotype originates from a man aged 25-45 years in good health. What was sequenced was blood.

CDR3 protein: CAISESRMAQETQYF. CDR3 nucleotide sequence: TGTGCCATCAGTGAAAGTAGAATGGCCCAAGAGACCCAGTACTTC. V gene TRBV10-3 combines with J gene TRBJ2-5; D ambiguous. Germline V gives CDR1 ENHRY, CDR2 SYGVKD. There are 15 residues in the CDR3. The ends were cut back, 3 bases at V and 1 base at J, with 12 bases in the middle.